This T cell receptor beta chain was captured in a study of STAT5B mutations in CD4+ large granular lymphocyte leukemia. Whole-study findings and limits: Patient CD4-sorted repertoires stayed more clonal than healthy ones after leukemic-clone removal.

Concerning this clone: Its antigen is not known.

Sequenced by immunoSEQ multiplex PCR; TCRdb stores in-frame clones only, minus some. The table includes approximately 40,000 clones, around 84% detected once. The V end lost 4 bases, the J end lost 14 bases, and 18 bases lay between the germline ends. From germline, CDR1 is SQVTM and CDR2 ANQGSEA. There are 12 residues in the CDR3. Input material: CD4+ T cells from blood buffy coats. This receptor was taken from a human donor in good health. V usage is TRBV29-1 and J usage is TRBJ2-1; possibly TRBD2 for D (8 bases). The CDR3 sequence: CSVGTGEAGEFF. DNA of the CDR3: TGCAGCGTTGGGACAGGTGAAGCGGGGGAGTTCTTC.